A single sample gave rise to the 16 T cell receptor beta chains below, sequenced in a study of T cell responses to AZD1222 COVID-19 vaccine. This table comes from immunoSEQ multiplex PCR, and its TCRdb copy is limited to in-frame clones, with some not included. The repertoire has around 100,000 clones, roughly 91% of them found once; the top ten carry 4.5% to 5.5%. The input for sequencing was peripheral blood, taken on day 0 of AZD1222 vaccination. All receptors derive from an adult in good health.

The chain recombines TRBV28 with TRBJ2-6, with 7 nucleotides matching TRBD1. V lost 7 bases to trimming and J lost 9 bases; unmatched junction nucleotides: 6. CDR1 and CDR2 from the germline V gene are MDHEN and SYDVKM. This CDR3 contains 13 residues. CDR3 region: CASNRQGVNVLTF. CDR3 nucleotide sequence: TGTGCCAGCAACCGACAGGGCGTCAACGTCCTGACTTTC.

The CDR3 sequence: CASSQDPTYEQYF. The CDR3 DNA reads as TGTGCCAGCAGCCAAGACCCGACCTACGAGCAGTACTTC. The V and J genes are TRBV3-1 (or the pseudogene TRBV3-2) and TRBJ2-7; D gene uncertain. Germline CDR1 reads LGHDT; CDR2 reads YNNKEL (reference sequence). The CDR3 has 13 amino acids. V lost 0 bases, J lost 2 bases, and 5 bases lay in between.

The rearrangement joins TRBV28 to TRBJ1-5; D possibly corresponds to TRBD1 (6 bases). V was pared by 6 bases and J by 7 bases, with 13 bases between. Germline CDR1 reads MDHEN; CDR2 reads SYDVKM. This CDR3 spans 13 amino acids. The CDR3 DNA reads as TGTGCCAGCAGGTTAGGGGGAGGGCAGCCCCAGCATTTT. Protein product: CASRLGGGQPQHF.

The rearrangement links TRBV4-1 to TRBJ1-3, with D possibly being TRBD1 (5 bases). Trimming took off 4 bases at V and 4 bases at J, with 11 bases between the two ends. Germline V CDR1 and CDR2: MGHRA, YSYEKL. The CDR3 spans 14 residues. CDR3 DNA sequence: TGCGCCAGCAGCCTGGGGGGAGGAGGAAACACCATATATTTT. Translation: CASSLGGGGNTIYF.

V usage is TRBV28 and J usage is TRBJ2-3, with a weak D call TRBD2 (6 bases). This CDR3 has 16 residues. Trimming took 6 bases from V and 1 from J, leaving 17 bases between them. CDR1 and CDR2 (germline): MDHEN, SYDVKM. The CDR3 sequence: CASSPSGGSGTDTQYF. The CDR3 bases are TGTGCCAGCAGCCCCTCTGGGGGGTCTGGCACAGATACGCAGTATTTT.

Only a few counts were recorded for this clone. The gene calls are TRBV19 and TRBJ2-6; possibly TRBD2 for D (6 bases). The V and J ends lost 5 bases and 0 bases respectively, with 14 bases between them. CDR1 and CDR2 (germline): LNHDA, SQIVND (reference sequence). The CDR3 covers 17 residues. The DNA of the CDR3 is TGTGCCAGTAGTCATGGGGGAGGACACTCTGGGGCCAACGTCCTGACTTTC. This gives the protein CASSHGGGHSGANVLTF.

There are a few counts of this clone. The gene calls are TRBV4-3 and TRBJ2-1; D gene unclear. This CDR3 contains 15 residues. Trimming shortened V by 4 bases and J by 6 bases, and 16 bases separated the two germline ends. Germline V gives CDR1 LGHNA, CDR2 YSLEER. CDR3 DNA sequence: TGCGCCAGCAGCCCTGGGCTCCGATCACTCAATGAGCAGTTCTTC. Residues: CASSPGLRSLNEQFF.

The rearrangement links TRBV11-3 to TRBJ2-1, with D maybe TRBD2 (6 bases). Germline values: CDR1 SGHNT, CDR2 YENEEA. The V end lost 3 bases, the J end lost 6 bases, and 12 bases lay between the germline ends. The CDR3 is 14 residues long. The CDR3 loop is CASSFGGDFNEQFF. The CDR3 DNA reads TGTGCCAGCAGCTTCGGCGGGGACTTCAATGAGCAGTTCTTC.

This sequence joins TRBV18 and TRBJ2-3, with D possibly TRBD2 on 5 matching bases. The length of the CDR3 is 17 residues. The V and J ends lost 3 bases and 5 bases respectively, with 21 bases between them. The V gene's germline CDR1 is KGHSH and CDR2 LQKENI. The CDR3 nucleotides read TGTGCCAGCTCACCGCTCCTACTATCTATTCGGGGAGATACGCAGTATTTT. It encodes CASSPLLLSIRGDTQYF.

The chain has TRBV9 and TRBJ2-7; D is unresolved. This CDR3 has 14 amino acids. From germline, CDR1 is SGDLS and CDR2 YYNGEE. V gave up 0 bases and J gave up 1 base, with 8 bases separating them. Here the CDR3 reads CASSVVAGSYEQYF. In DNA, the CDR3 is TGTGCCAGCAGCGTAGTAGCCGGGTCCTACGAGCAGTACTTC. Using reference TRBV9 and TRBJ2-7 for the parts outside the CDR3, the full variable domain is DSGVTQTPKHLITATGQRVTLRCSPRSGDLSVYWYQQSLDQGLQFLIQYYNGEERAKGNILERFSAQQFPDLHSELNLSSLELGDSALYFCASSVVAGSYEQYFGPGTRLTVT.

The gene calls are TRBV7-2 and TRBJ2-1; D possibly corresponds to TRBD2 (5 bases). The CDR3 totals 16 residues. V lost 4 bases and J lost 2, with 15 bases in between. Germline CDR1 is SGHTA and CDR2 is FQGNSA. The CDR3 loop is CASSSSGIGTYNEQFF. The CDR3 nucleotides read TGTGCCAGCAGCTCCTCCGGGATAGGAACCTACAATGAGCAGTTCTTC.

The chain is built from TRBV7-2 and TRBJ2-7; D gene ambiguous. Trimming left V 5 bases short and J 0 bases short, with 11 bases between. Looked up from germline, CDR1 is SGHTA and CDR2 is FQGNSA. The CDR3 extends over 14 amino acids. The CDR3 DNA reads TGTGCCAGCAGCAGACTCCTAAGCTCCTACGAGCAGTACTTC. This codes for CASSRLLSSYEQYF.

As regards this clone: Sequence at one end of the junction differs from germline and may be a read error. V gene TRBV7-7 combines with J gene TRBJ2-1; perhaps D is TRBD1 or TRBD2 (5 bases each). The germline gives CDR1 SSHAT, CDR2 FNYEAQ (reference sequence). The CDR3 spans 13 residues. The CDR3, as DNA: TGTGCTAGCAGTTCCGGGACCGGCAATGAGCAGTTCTTC. Its protein product is CASSSGTGNEQFF.

The rearrangement links TRBV2 to TRBJ2-1; D may be TRBD1 (6 bases). Germline values: CDR1 SNHLY, CDR2 FYNNEI. Trimming removed 7 bases at V and 4 bases at J, with 11 bases between. The CDR3 covers 13 residues. The CDR3 spells CASKAGVYNEQFF. The CDR3 bases are TGTGCCAGCAAGGCAGGGGTATACAATGAGCAGTTCTTC.

This clone was observed a few times. The chain joins TRBV2 to TRBJ1-4, with D possibly being TRBD1 (5 bases). CDR1 and CDR2 (germline): SNHLY, FYNNEI. Trimming pared 5 bases from V and 7 bases from J, leaving 20 bases between. The CDR3 length is 16 residues. Here the CDR3 reads CASSPRQAGGGEKLFF. CDR3 coding DNA: TGTGCCAGCAGTCCCCGACAAGCGGGGGGTGGTGAAAAACTGTTTTTT.

The rearrangement links TRBV5-1 to TRBJ1-2; D not certain. This CDR3 has 12 amino acids. The germline CDR1 and CDR2 sequences are SGHRS and YFSETQ. V was cut by 2 bases and J by 6 bases, with 8 bases left in between. CDR3 sequence reads: CASSFEGDGYTF. In DNA, the CDR3 is TGCGCCAGCAGCTTTGAAGGAGATGGCTACACCTTC.